This T cell receptor beta chain was retrieved from a study of memory B cells and T cells in multiple sclerosis. With respect to this clone: Its antigen is currently unknown. The same CDR3 can be traced to other DNA sequences in this sample.

CDR3 size: 15 residues. V was clipped by 6 bases and J by 3 bases, with 17 bases between them. The germline V gene has CDR1 MDHEN and CDR2 SYDVKM. The method was immunoSEQ multiplex PCR; TCRdb's version includes in-frame clones alone and lacks a portion of them. This sample has some 49,000 clones; roughly 87% occur once, and the top ten carry roughly 1.1%. After stimulus-free culture, autoproliferating CFSE-dim and non-proliferating CFSE-high T cells were sequenced separately. About 50 million CFSE-labeled PBMCs were cultured six to eight days unstimulated, then replicate wells were pooled. Sequencing was carried out using PBMCs from blood kept in culture. The TCR was taken from a human donor with multiple sclerosis. The chain employs TRBV28 and TRBJ1-1, with a possible D match to TRBD1 (5 bases). DNA for the CDR3: TGTGCCAGCAGCCCGAGGGGCAGAGGGGACACTGAAGCTTTCTTT. It translates to CASSPRGRGDTEAFF.